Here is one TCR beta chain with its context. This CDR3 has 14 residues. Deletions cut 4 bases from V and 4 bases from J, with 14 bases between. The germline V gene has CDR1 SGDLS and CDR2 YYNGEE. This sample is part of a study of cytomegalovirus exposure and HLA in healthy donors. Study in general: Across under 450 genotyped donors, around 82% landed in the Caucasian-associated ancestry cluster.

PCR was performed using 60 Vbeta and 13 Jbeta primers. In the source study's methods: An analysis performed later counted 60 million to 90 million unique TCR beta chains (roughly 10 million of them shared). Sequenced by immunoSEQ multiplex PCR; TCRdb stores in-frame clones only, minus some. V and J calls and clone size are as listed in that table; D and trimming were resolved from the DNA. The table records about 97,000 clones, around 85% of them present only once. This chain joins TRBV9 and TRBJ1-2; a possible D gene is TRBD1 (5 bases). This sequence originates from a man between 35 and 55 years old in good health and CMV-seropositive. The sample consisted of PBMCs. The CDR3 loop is CASSPREEIYGYTF. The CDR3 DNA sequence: TGTGCCAGCAGCCCCAGGGAGGAGATCTATGGCTACACCTTC.